This T cell receptor beta chain appears in the sequencing data of a study of blood T cell repertoires in COVID-19. Germline lookup yields CDR1 SGDLS and CDR2 YYNGEE. This CDR3 comprises 13 residues. The V end was cut by 1 base, the J end by 4 bases, with 8 bases between. The table came from immunoSEQ multiplex PCR; TCRdb's copy has only in-frame clones and leaves some out. The table includes 200,000 to 250,000 clones, roughly 83% detected once. Sample: PBMCs or T cells enriched from blood (not recorded which). The TCR originated in a woman between 45 and 60 years old who had recovered from COVID-19. V is TRBV9 and J is TRBJ1-2; D is unresolved. CDR3 nucleotide sequence: TGTGCCAGCAGCGTAAACTGGGCCTATGGCTACACCTTC. As protein: CASSVNWAYGYTF.